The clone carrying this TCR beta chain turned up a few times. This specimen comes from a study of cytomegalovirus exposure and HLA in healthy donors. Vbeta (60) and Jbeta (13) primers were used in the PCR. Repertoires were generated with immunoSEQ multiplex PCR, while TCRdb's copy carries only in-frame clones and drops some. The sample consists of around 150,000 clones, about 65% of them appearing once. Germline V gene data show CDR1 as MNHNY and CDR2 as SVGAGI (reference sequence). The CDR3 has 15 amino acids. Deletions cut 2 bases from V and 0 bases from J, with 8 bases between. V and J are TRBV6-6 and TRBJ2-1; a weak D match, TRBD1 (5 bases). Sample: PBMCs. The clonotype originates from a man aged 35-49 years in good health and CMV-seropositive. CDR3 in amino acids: CASSYRGSSYNEQFF. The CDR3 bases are TGTGCCAGCAGTTACAGGGGAAGCTCCTACAATGAGCAGTTCTTC.